The source of this T cell receptor beta chain is a study of T cell responses to AZD1222 COVID-19 vaccine. Notes on the study in general: CD4 TCRs covered the whole spike, strongest at regions 160-218 and 743-854. Most donors were white British, females outnumbered males, and clonal diversity was possibly underestimated. Reports say nearly half of spike-specific TCRs go after unmutated variant regions.

Libraries were prepared by immunoSEQ multiplex PCR; TCRdb keeps only in-frame clonotypes and omits some of them. The repertoire consists of about 180,000 clones, with approximately 91% occurring once and the leading ten covering approximately 1.6%. Worth noting for this clone: What it binds is unknown.

The CDR3 has 17 residues. V was clipped by 3 bases and J by 8 bases, with 20 bases between them. From germline, CDR1 is MNHEY and CDR2 SVGEGT. The source was peripheral blood, collected on day 0 of AZD1222 vaccination. The sequence derives from an adult in good health. The rearrangement joins TRBV6-2 or TRBV6-3 to TRBJ1-6; D call uncertain. The CDR3 spells CASSYWSGQTLDSPLHF. The DNA for the CDR3 is TGTGCCAGCAGTTATTGGTCGGGTCAGACTTTGGATTCACCCCTCCACTTT.